The source of this T cell receptor beta chain is a study of blood T cell repertoires in COVID-19. This CDR3 spans 15 amino acids. The junction had 6 bases not matched to a gene; V was cut back by 3 bases and J by 1 base. CDR1 and CDR2 from the germline V gene are GTSNPN and SVGIG (reference sequence). Produced via immunoSEQ multiplex PCR; TCRdb's table is partial and in-frame only. Of fewer than 400,000 clones in the sample, 92% were seen once. The clonotype originates from a woman in her twenties or thirties who had recovered from COVID-19. The sample comprised PBMCs or T cells enriched from blood (not recorded which). This chain links TRBV30 with TRBJ2-3; 8 bases align to TRBD1. CDR3 protein: CAWRRRGLGTDTQYF. The CDR3 DNA sequence: TGTGCCTGGAGGCGCAGGGGGCTGGGCACAGATACGCAGTATTTT.